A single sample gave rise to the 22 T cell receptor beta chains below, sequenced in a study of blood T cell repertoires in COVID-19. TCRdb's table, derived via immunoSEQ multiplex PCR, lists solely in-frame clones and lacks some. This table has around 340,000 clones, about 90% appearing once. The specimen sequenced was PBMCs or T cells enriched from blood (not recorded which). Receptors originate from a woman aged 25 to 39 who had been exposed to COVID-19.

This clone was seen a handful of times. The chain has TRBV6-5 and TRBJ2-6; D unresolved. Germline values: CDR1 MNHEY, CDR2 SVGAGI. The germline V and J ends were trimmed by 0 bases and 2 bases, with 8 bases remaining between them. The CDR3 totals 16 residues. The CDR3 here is CASSYSPGTGANVLTF. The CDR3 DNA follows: TGTGCCAGCAGTTACTCGCCAGGCACTGGGGCCAACGTCCTGACTTTC.

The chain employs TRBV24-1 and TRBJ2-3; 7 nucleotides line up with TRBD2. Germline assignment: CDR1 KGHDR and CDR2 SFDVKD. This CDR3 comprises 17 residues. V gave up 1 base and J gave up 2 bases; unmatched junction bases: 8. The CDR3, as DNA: TGTGCCACCAGTGATTTCGGAGCGGGGACGCCCACAGATACGCAGTATTTT. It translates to CATSDFGAGTPTDTQYF.

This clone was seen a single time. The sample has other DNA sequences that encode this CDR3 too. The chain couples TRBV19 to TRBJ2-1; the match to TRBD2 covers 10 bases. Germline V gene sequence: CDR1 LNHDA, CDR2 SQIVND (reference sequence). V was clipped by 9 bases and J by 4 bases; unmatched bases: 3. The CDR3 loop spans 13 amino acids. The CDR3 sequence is CASRLAGYNEQFF. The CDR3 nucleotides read TGTGCCAGCAGACTAGCGGGTTACAATGAGCAGTTCTTC.

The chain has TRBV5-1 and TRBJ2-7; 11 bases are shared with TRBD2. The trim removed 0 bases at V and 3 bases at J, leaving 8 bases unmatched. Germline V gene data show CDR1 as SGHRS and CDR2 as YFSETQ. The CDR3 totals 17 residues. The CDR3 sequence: CASSLARGLADRYEQYF. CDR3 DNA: TGCGCCAGCAGCTTGGCCCGGGGACTAGCGGACCGCTACGAGCAGTACTTC.

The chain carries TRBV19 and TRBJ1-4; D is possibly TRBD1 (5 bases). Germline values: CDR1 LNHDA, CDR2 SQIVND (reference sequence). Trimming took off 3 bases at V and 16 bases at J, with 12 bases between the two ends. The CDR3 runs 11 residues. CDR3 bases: TGTGCCAGTAGTATGGGGCAGCTACCGTTTTTT. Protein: CASSMGQLPFF.

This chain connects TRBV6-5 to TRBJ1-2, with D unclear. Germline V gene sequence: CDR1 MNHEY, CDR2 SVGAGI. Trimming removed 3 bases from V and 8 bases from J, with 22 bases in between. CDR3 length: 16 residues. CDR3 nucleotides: TGTGCCAGCAGTTATAACAAACCAGGACGGGGAGGAGGCTACACCTTC. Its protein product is CASSYNKPGRGGGYTF.

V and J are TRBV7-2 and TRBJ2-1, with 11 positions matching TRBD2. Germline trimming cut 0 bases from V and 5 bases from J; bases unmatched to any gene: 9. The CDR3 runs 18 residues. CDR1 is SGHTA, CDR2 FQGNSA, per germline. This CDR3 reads CASSLAVAGGAKDNEQFF. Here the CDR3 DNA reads TGTGCCAGCAGCTTAGCTGTAGCGGGAGGGGCGAAGGACAATGAGCAGTTCTTC.

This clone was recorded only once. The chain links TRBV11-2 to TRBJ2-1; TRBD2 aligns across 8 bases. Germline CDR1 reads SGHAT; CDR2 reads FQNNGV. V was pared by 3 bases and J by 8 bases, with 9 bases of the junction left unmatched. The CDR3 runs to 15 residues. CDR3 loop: CASSLAGGPSDEQFF. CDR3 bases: TGTGCCAGCAGCTTGGCGGGAGGTCCTTCGGATGAGCAGTTCTTC.

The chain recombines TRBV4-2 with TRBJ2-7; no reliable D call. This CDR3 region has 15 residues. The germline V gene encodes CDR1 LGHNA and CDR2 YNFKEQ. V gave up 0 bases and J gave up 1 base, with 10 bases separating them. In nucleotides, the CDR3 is TGTGCCAGCAGCCAAGATCTCAGTCCTTCCTACGAGCAGTACTTC. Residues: CASSQDLSPSYEQYF.

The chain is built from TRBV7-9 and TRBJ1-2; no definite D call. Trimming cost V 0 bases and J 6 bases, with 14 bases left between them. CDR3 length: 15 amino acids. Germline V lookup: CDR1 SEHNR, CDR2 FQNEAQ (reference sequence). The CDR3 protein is CASSLAGQRLDGYTF. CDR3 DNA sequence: TGTGCCAGCAGCTTAGCAGGTCAGCGATTAGATGGCTACACCTTC.

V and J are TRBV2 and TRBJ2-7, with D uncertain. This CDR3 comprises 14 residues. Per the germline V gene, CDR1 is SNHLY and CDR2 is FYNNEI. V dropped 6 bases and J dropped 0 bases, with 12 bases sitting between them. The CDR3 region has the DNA TGTGCCAGCAGGACCTCTAGGCTCTCCTACGAGCAGTACTTC. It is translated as CASRTSRLSYEQYF.

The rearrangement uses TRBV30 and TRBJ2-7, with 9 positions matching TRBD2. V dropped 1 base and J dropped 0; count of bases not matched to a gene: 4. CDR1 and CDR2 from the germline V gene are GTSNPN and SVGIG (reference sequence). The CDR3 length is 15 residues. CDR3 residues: CAWSATTSGSYEQYF. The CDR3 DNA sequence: TGTGCCTGGAGTGCAACGACTAGCGGCTCCTACGAGCAGTACTTC.

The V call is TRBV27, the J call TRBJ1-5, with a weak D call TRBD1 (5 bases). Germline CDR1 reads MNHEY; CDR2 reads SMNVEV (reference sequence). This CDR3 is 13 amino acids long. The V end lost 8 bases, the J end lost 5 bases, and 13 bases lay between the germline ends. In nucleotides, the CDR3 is TGTGCCAGCGGGTCAGGGAGGGATCAGCCCCAGCATTTT. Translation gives CASGSGRDQPQHF.

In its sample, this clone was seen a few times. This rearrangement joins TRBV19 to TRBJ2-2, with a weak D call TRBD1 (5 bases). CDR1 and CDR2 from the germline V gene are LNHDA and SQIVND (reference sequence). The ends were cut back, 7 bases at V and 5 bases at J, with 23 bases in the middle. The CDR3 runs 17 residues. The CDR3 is CASTLKVVGAVTGELFF. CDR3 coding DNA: TGTGCCAGTACCCTTAAGGTGGTAGGGGCCGTGACCGGGGAGCTGTTTTTT.

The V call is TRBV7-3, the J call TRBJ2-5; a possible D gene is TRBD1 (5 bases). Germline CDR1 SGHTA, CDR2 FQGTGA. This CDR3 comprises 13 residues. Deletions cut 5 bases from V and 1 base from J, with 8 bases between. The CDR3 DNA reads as TGTGCCAGCAGCCTTGACAGCCAAGAGACCCAGTACTTC. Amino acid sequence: CASSLDSQETQYF.

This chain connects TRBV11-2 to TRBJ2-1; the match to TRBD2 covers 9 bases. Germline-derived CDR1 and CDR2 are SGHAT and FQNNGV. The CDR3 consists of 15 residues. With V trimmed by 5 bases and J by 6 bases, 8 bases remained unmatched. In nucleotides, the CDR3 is TGTGCCAGCAGCCCTATAGCGGGAGTTCGCAATGAGCAGTTCTTC. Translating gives CASSPIAGVRNEQFF.

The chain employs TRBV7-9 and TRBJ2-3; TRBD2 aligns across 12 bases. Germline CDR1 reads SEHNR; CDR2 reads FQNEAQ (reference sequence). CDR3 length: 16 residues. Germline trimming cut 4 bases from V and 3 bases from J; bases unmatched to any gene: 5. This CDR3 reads CASSSTGTSGTDTQYF. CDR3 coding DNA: TGTGCCAGCAGCTCTACTGGGACTAGCGGGACAGATACGCAGTATTTT. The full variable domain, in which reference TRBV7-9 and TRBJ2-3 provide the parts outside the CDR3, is DTGVSQNPRHKITKRGQNVTFRCDPISEHNRLYWYRQTLGQGPEFLTYFQNEAQLEKSRLLSDRFSAERPKGSFSTLEIQRTEQGDSAMYLCASSSTGTSGTDTQYFGPGTRLTVL.

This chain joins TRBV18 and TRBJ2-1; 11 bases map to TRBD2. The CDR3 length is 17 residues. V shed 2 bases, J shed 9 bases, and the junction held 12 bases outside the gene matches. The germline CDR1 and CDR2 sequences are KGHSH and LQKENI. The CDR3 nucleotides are TGTGCCAGCTCACCATCTATAGCGGGAGGGCCCTCCGGTGAGCAGTTCTTC. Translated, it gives CASSPSIAGGPSGEQFF.

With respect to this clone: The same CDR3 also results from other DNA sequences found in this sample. This chain's CDR3 is CASSLTGNYNEQFF. The CDR3 coding sequence is TGCGCCAGCAGCTTGACCGGGAACTACAATGAGCAGTTCTTC. J is TRBJ2-1 and V is TRBV5-1, with a weak D call TRBD2 (5 bases). The CDR3 spans 14 residues. V was cut by 1 base and J by 3 bases, with 8 bases left in between. CDR1 and CDR2 (germline): SGHRS, YFSETQ.

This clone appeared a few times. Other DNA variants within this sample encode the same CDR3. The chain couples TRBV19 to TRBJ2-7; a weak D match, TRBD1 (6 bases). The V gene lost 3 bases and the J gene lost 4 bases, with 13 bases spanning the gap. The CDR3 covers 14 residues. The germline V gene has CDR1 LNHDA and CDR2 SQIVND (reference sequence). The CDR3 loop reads CASSIVQGAYEQYF. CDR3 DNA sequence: TGTGCCAGTAGTATCGTACAGGGCGCTTACGAGCAGTACTTC.

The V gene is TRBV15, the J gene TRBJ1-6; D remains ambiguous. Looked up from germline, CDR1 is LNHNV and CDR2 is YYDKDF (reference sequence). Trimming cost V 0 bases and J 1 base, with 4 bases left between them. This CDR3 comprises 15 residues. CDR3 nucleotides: TGTGCCACCAGCAGAGAACGGTCCTATAATTCACCCCTCCACTTT. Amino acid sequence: CATSRERSYNSPLHF.

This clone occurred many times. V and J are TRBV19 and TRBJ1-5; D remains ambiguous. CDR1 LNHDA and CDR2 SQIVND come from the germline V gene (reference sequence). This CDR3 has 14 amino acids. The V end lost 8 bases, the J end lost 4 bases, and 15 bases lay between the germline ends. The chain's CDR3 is CASSPGFRNQPQHF. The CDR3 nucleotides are TGTGCCAGTTCTCCGGGGTTTCGTAATCAGCCCCAGCATTTT.